These 30 T cell receptor beta chains were all obtained from the same sample, sequenced in a study of blood T cell repertoires in COVID-19 (dated by TCRdb to the early 2020s). Library generation was performed with the immunoSEQ multiplex PCR assay. TCRdb provides this immuneACCESS table in a form limited to in-frame rearrangements. Some clones are lacking; in checked studies, under half of them reflect an unresolved V gene, and why the rest are absent is not known. In this sample the table shows under 100,000 clones, roughly three quarters of which occur a single time. The ten largest clones take up roughly a third of the sample. Sequences were obtained from peripheral blood. These receptors came from a man in his fifties or sixties with COVID-19, enrolled during active disease.

The V gene is TRBV13, the J gene TRBJ1-2; 9 nucleotides line up with TRBD1. CDR3 size: 16 residues. Looked up from germline, CDR1 is PRHDT and CDR2 is FYEKMQ (reference sequence). V shed 1 base and J 5 bases; nucleotides not matched to a gene: 8. CDR3 loop: CASSLAQQTGGYGYTF. CDR3 DNA sequence: TGTGCCAGCAGCTTAGCCCAACAGACAGGGGGATATGGCTACACCTTC.

The gene calls are TRBV6-6 and TRBJ2-7, with D possibly matching TRBD1 (5 bases). The CDR3 is 15 amino acids. CDR1 is MNHNY and CDR2 is SVGAGI in the germline V gene (reference sequence). The ends were cut back, 6 bases at V and 2 bases at J, with 17 bases in the middle. CDR3 coding DNA: TGTGCCAGCAGCACGGTCGGCAGGGTCCCCTACGAGCAGTACTTC. Its translation is CASSTVGRVPYEQYF.

The rearrangement joins TRBV5-1 to TRBJ2-1; 8 bases line up with TRBD2. Germline CDR1 SGHRS, CDR2 YFSETQ. The CDR3 covers 15 residues. V gave up 4 bases and J gave up 5 bases; unmatched junction bases: 8. CDR3 protein: CASSPSGGLNNEQFF. CDR3 coding DNA: TGCGCCAGCAGCCCCAGCGGGGGACTCAACAATGAGCAGTTCTTC.

The V and J genes are TRBV18 and TRBJ2-1, with 9 bases lining up with TRBD1. V lost 3 bases, J lost 4 bases, and 4 bases stayed unmatched. The germline CDR1 and CDR2 sequences are KGHSH and LQKENI. The CDR3 covers 15 residues. CDR3 in DNA: TGTGCCAGCTCACCGGCCGGGACAGGGTACAATGAGCAGTTCTTC. Translated, it gives CASSPAGTGYNEQFF.

This chain connects TRBV19 to TRBJ1-2; D gene unclear. This CDR3 contains 14 residues. The V gene lost 3 bases and the J gene lost 6 bases, with 14 bases spanning the gap. CDR1 LNHDA and CDR2 SQIVND come from the germline V gene (reference sequence). CDR3 region: CASSMVGPTNGYTF. In nucleotides, the CDR3 is TGTGCCAGTAGTATGGTGGGCCCCACGAATGGCTACACCTTC.

V usage is TRBV19 and J usage is TRBJ1-3; 12 bases match TRBD1. Germline V lookup: CDR1 LNHDA, CDR2 SQIVND (reference sequence). This CDR3 has 16 residues. The junction had 6 bases not matched to a gene; V was cut back by 6 bases and J by 3 bases. The CDR3 DNA reads TGTGCCAGTAGGTTAGGGACAGGGGGCCTTGGAAACACCATATATTTT. Its translation is CASRLGTGGLGNTIYF. Full variable domain (missing parts from reference TRBV19 and TRBJ1-3): DGGITQSPKYLFRKEGQNVTLSCEQNLNHDAMYWYRQDPGQGLRLIYYSQIVNDFQKGDIAEGYSVSREKKESFPLTVTSAQKNPTAFYLCASRLGTGGLGNTIYFGEGSWLTVV.

The CDR3 sequence is CASRDVAGPYNEQFF. For the CDR3, the DNA is TGTGCCAGCAGAGATGTAGCGGGACCTTACAATGAGCAGTTCTTC. The chain recombines TRBV6-4 with TRBJ2-1, with 8 bases aligning to TRBD2. Trimming at V came to 6 bases and at J to 4 bases, leaving 8 bases not matched to a gene. Germline loops: CDR1 MRHNA, CDR2 SNTAGT. The CDR3 is 15 residues long.

The chain links TRBV19 to TRBJ1-1; 9 bases are shared with TRBD1. The CDR3 is 13 amino acids. Germline CDR1 reads LNHDA; CDR2 reads SQIVND (reference sequence). Unmatched junction bases numbered 6, after V lost 10 bases and J lost 3 bases. In DNA, the CDR3 is TGTGCCACGAACCGGGACAGGGACACTGAAGCTTTCTTT. It specifies CATNRDRDTEAFF. Variable domain in full (rest from reference TRBV19 and TRBJ1-1): DGGITQSPKYLFRKEGQNVTLSCEQNLNHDAMYWYRQDPGQGLRLIYYSQIVNDFQKGDIAEGYSVSREKKESFPLTVTSAQKNPTAFYLCATNRDRDTEAFFGQGTRLTVV.

This chain joins TRBV7-9 and TRBJ2-5; D might be TRBD1 (7 bases). CDR1 SEHNR and CDR2 FQNEAQ come from the germline V gene (reference sequence). The CDR3 sequence is 15 residues long. The V end lost 2 bases, the J end lost 3 bases, and 13 bases lay between the germline ends. DNA for the CDR3: TGTGCCAGCAGCTTAATTCAGGGGGGAGAAGAGACCCAGTACTTC. Its protein is CASSLIQGGEETQYF.

The V gene is TRBV4-1, the J gene TRBJ2-1, with 11 bases fitting TRBD2. Germline loops: CDR1 MGHRA, CDR2 YSYEKL. After removal of 1 base from V and 7 bases from J, the junction contained 9 bases not matched to a gene. There are 17 residues in the CDR3. Here the CDR3 reads CASSQGLAGGNRNEQFF. The CDR3 region has the DNA TGCGCCAGCAGCCAAGGTTTAGCGGGGGGGAATCGGAATGAGCAGTTCTTC.

V usage is TRBV29-1 and J usage is TRBJ2-3, with D possibly being TRBD2 (6 bases). CDR3 length: 16 amino acids. Germline values: CDR1 SQVTM, CDR2 ANQGSEA. The ends were cut back, 4 bases at V and 4 bases at J, with 21 bases in the middle. The CDR3 here is CSVGGVGYSAPDTQYF. In DNA, the CDR3 is TGCAGCGTTGGGGGGGTCGGATATTCAGCTCCAGATACGCAGTATTTT.

The chain links TRBV6-5 to TRBJ1-4, with D unresolved. Germline V lookup: CDR1 MNHEY, CDR2 SVGAGI. This CDR3 contains 11 residues. V gave up 6 bases and J gave up 7 bases, with 6 bases separating them. As DNA, the CDR3 is TGTGCCAGCAGCCCGGGTGAAAAACTGTTTTTT. This gives the protein CASSPGEKLFF.

The rearrangement links TRBV5-8 to TRBJ2-7; D is unresolved. CDR3 length equals 13 residues. Looked up from germline, CDR1 is SGHTS and CDR2 is YDEGEE. Trimming shortened V by 0 bases and J by 6 bases, and 10 bases separated the two germline ends. As DNA, the CDR3 is TGTGCCAGCAGCTTGGGGCTGCGAGGCGAGCAGTACTTC. Amino acids: CASSLGLRGEQYF.

The chain couples TRBV7-9 to TRBJ1-3, with 8 bases that match TRBD1. Per the germline V gene, CDR1 is SEHNR and CDR2 is FQNEAQ (reference sequence). CDR3 length: 16 residues. Trimming took 6 bases from V and 0 from J; bases not matched to a gene: 7. Written as DNA, the CDR3 is TGTGCCAGCAGACGGGACAGGTCGAGCTCTGGAAACACCATATATTTT. Its protein product is CASRRDRSSSGNTIYF.

There are a few counts of this clone. This sequence joins TRBV6-2 or TRBV6-3 and TRBJ2-7; D call uncertain. The V gene lost 6 bases and the J gene lost 4 bases, with 19 bases spanning the gap. The CDR3 is 15 amino acids. Looked up from germline, CDR1 is MNHEY and CDR2 is SVGEGT. The CDR3, as DNA: TGTGCCAGCAGCCCAAACCCCAGACTCACATACGAGCAGTACTTC. This encodes CASSPNPRLTYEQYF.

The rearrangement links TRBV2 to TRBJ2-1; TRBD2 is a possible D gene (5 bases). Trimming removed 4 bases from V and 7 bases from J, with 14 bases in between. The germline V gene encodes CDR1 SNHLY and CDR2 FYNNEI. The CDR3 covers 14 residues. This chain's CDR3 is CASSVPGSGNEQFF. Written as DNA, the CDR3 is TGTGCCAGCAGTGTCCCGGGGTCGGGGAATGAGCAGTTCTTC.

V and J are TRBV6-5 and TRBJ2-1; D is possibly TRBD2 (6 bases). Germline CDR1 and CDR2: MNHEY and SVGAGI. The V end was cut by 5 bases, the J end by 6 bases, with 11 bases between. The CDR3 spans 13 residues. CDR3 sequence reads: CASSRGTSNEQFF. The CDR3 DNA reads as TGTGCCAGCAGTAGAGGGACTTCCAATGAGCAGTTCTTC.

This clone was seen more than once but under ten times. The chain has TRBV7-9 and TRBJ2-1, with 12 bases identical to TRBD2. The V and J ends lost 3 bases and 8 bases, in that order; junction bases with no gene match: 2. This CDR3 is built from 14 residues. Germline lookup yields CDR1 SEHNR and CDR2 FQNEAQ (reference sequence). The CDR3 region is CASSFASGRDEQFF. CDR3 coding DNA: TGTGCCAGCAGCTTTGCTAGCGGGAGGGATGAGCAGTTCTTC.

The gene calls are TRBV13 and TRBJ2-7; tentative D call: TRBD2 (5 bases). The CDR3 is 15 amino acids. The germline V and J ends were trimmed by 2 bases and 0 bases, with 11 bases remaining between them. From germline, CDR1 is PRHDT and CDR2 FYEKMQ (reference sequence). For the CDR3, the DNA is TGTGCCAGCAGCTTACTCCGGGATACCTCCTACGAGCAGTACTTC. Translated, it gives CASSLLRDTSYEQYF.

This sequence joins TRBV29-1 and TRBJ1-6, with TRBD1 matching 10 bases. Per the germline V gene, CDR1 is SQVTM and CDR2 is ANQGSEA. This CDR3 spans 13 amino acids. V dropped 4 bases and J dropped 8; count of bases not matched to a gene: 2. The CDR3 region is CSVGGTGDSPLHF. CDR3 nucleotides: TGCAGCGTTGGTGGGACAGGGGATTCACCCCTCCACTTT.

The chain joins TRBV3-1 (or the pseudogene TRBV3-2) to TRBJ1-5; D gene unclear. V lost 1 base, J lost 3 bases, and 7 bases lay in between. From germline, CDR1 is LGHDT and CDR2 YNNKEL (reference sequence). There are 14 residues in the CDR3. CDR3 nucleotides: TGTGCCAGCAGCCAAGGAGGGAACAATCAGCCCCAGCATTTT. It specifies CASSQGGNNQPQHF.

This chain joins TRBV10-3 and TRBJ2-1, with D possibly being TRBD2 (6 bases). This CDR3 contains 13 residues. In germline, CDR1 is ENHRY, CDR2 SYGVKD. V dropped 4 bases and J dropped 9 bases, with 13 bases sitting between them. In DNA, the CDR3 is TGTGCCATCAGTGGGGACTGGGGGAGTGAGCAGTTCTTC. The encoded protein is CAISGDWGSEQFF.

This rearrangement joins TRBV5-8 to TRBJ2-3; perhaps TRBD1 as D (6 bases). V lost 6 bases, J lost 3 bases, and 20 bases lay in between. Germline CDR1 SGHTS, CDR2 YDEGEE. The CDR3 spans 16 residues. In DNA, the CDR3 is TGTGCCAGCACCCCGAGGTTACAGGGTGGAACAGATACGCAGTATTTT. It yields the protein CASTPRLQGGTDTQYF.

The chain carries TRBV6-2 or TRBV6-3 and TRBJ2-2; 7 bases line up with TRBD2. CDR1 and CDR2 from the germline V gene are MNHEY and SVGEGT. J lost 6 bases, V lost 0 bases, and 4 bases had no gene match. CDR3 size: 15 residues. CDR3 sequence reads: CASSYSGGSAGELFF. In DNA, the CDR3 is TGTGCCAGCAGTTACTCCGGCGGGAGTGCCGGGGAGCTGTTTTTT.

The V and J genes are TRBV7-8 and TRBJ2-1; no definite D call. Per the germline V gene, CDR1 is SGHVS and CDR2 is FQNEAQ. This CDR3 region has 14 residues. The V end was cut by 2 bases, the J end by 0 bases, with 5 bases between. The CDR3, as DNA: TGTGCCAGCAGCTTATTCAGCTCCTACAATGAGCAGTTCTTC. Protein sequence: CASSLFSSYNEQFF.

In its sample, this clone was seen many times. V and J are TRBV7-9 and TRBJ2-1; 9 positions match TRBD2. Per the germline V gene, CDR1 is SEHNR and CDR2 is FQNEAQ (reference sequence). This CDR3 is 15 amino acids long. V trimming: 5 bases; J trimming: 8 bases; junction bases outside the gene matches: 10. The CDR3 coding sequence is TGTGCCAGCAGCCCACCGCCAGCGGGAGGCCATGAGCAGTTCTTC. Translated: CASSPPPAGGHEQFF. Drawing the rest from reference TRBV7-9 and TRBJ2-1, the complete variable domain is DTGVSQNPRHKITKRGQNVTFRCDPISEHNRLYWYRQTLGQGPEFLTYFQNEAQLEKSRLLSDRFSAERPKGSFSTLEIQRTEQGDSAMYLCASSPPPAGGHEQFFGPGTRLTVL.

V usage is TRBV7-9 and J usage is TRBJ1-3; the D is unclear. CDR1 SEHNR and CDR2 FQNEAQ come from the germline V gene (reference sequence). The CDR3 is 19 amino acids. Trimming removed 2 bases from V and 1 base from J, with 21 bases in between. Here the CDR3 reads CASSLYPLSQAPSGNTIYF. CDR3 sequence (DNA): TGTGCCAGCAGCTTATATCCCCTTTCGCAGGCTCCATCTGGAAACACCATATATTTT. The full variable domain, with the rest looked up from reference TRBV7-9 and TRBJ1-3, is DTGVSQNPRHKITKRGQNVTFRCDPISEHNRLYWYRQTLGQGPEFLTYFQNEAQLEKSRLLSDRFSAERPKGSFSTLEIQRTEQGDSAMYLCASSLYPLSQAPSGNTIYFGEGSWLTVV.

V gene TRBV29-1 combines with J gene TRBJ2-3; D may be TRBD1 (5 bases). Between the trimmed V and J ends, which lost 4 bases and 5 bases, there was a span of 13 bases. The CDR3 is 13 amino acids. Germline CDR1 and CDR2: SQVTM and ANQGSEA. The CDR3 DNA reads as TGCAGCGTTGTAGAACAGGCCGGAGATACGCAGTATTTT. This codes for CSVVEQAGDTQYF.

This chain's CDR3 is CASSFGSGTADTQYF. CDR3 sequence (DNA): TGTGCCAGCAGCTTTGGAAGCGGGACTGCAGATACGCAGTATTTT. The V and J genes are TRBV7-2 and TRBJ2-3; TRBD2 agrees at 7 bases. The CDR3 has 15 residues. Germline CDR1 reads SGHTA; CDR2 reads FQGNSA. The V and J ends lost 3 bases and 4 bases, in that order; junction bases with no gene match: 7. Drawing the rest from reference TRBV7-2 and TRBJ2-3, the complete variable domain is GAGVSQSPSNKVTEKGKDVELRCDPISGHTALYWYRQSLGQGLEFLIYFQGNSAPDKSGLPSDRFSAERTGGSVSTLTIQRTQQEDSAVYLCASSFGSGTADTQYFGPGTRLTVL.

The chain couples TRBV15 to TRBJ2-3; a possible D gene is TRBD1 (6 bases). Trimming removed 0 bases from V and 6 bases from J, with 13 bases in between. CDR3 length: 15 residues. Germline assignment: CDR1 LNHNV and CDR2 YYDKDF (reference sequence). As DNA, the CDR3 is TGTGCCACCAGCAGAGATCGGGCAGGGGCGGATACGCAGTATTTT. It yields the protein CATSRDRAGADTQYF.